Each of the 3 T cell receptor beta chains below was sequenced from the same sample in a study of a mutant IDH1 vaccine in newly diagnosed glioma. Time point meaning: week 47, end of study. Vaccinated patients received 300 ug of mutant IDH1 20-mer peptide per dose, with topical imiquimod. The table came from immunoSEQ multiplex PCR; TCRdb's copy has only in-frame clones and leaves some out. The table includes roughly 86,000 clones, roughly 77% detected once. For these TCRs, the target antigens are not known. The material sequenced was PBMCs, taken from a glioma patient whose treatment included an IDH1 peptide vaccine. The receptor source for this set is a man aged 35 to 55 with glioma.

This clone has just a few counts. The V gene is TRBV9, the J gene TRBJ1-5; 8 nucleotides match TRBD1. V was clipped by 4 bases and J by 2 bases; unmatched bases: 5. The CDR3 spans 15 residues. Germline V gene data show CDR1 as SGDLS and CDR2 as YYNGEE. The DNA for the CDR3 is TGTGCCAGCAGCTCGGGACAGGTGGGCAATCAGCCCCAGCATTTT. It yields the protein CASSSGQVGNQPQHF.

The chain carries TRBV5-6 and TRBJ1-2; 8 nucleotides match TRBD1. Germline trimming cut 0 bases from V and 7 bases from J; bases unmatched to any gene: 5. This CDR3 comprises 14 residues. Germline loops: CDR1 SGHDT, CDR2 YYEEEE. The CDR3 loop reads CASSLGQGLFGYTF. CDR3 DNA sequence: TGTGCCAGCAGCTTGGGACAGGGGTTATTTGGCTACACCTTC.

This clone was recorded a few times. The chain couples TRBV7-2 to TRBJ1-6; D is uncertain. The germline V and J ends were trimmed by 4 bases and 4 bases, with 17 bases remaining between them. Germline assignment: CDR1 SGHTA and CDR2 FQGNSA. This CDR3 is built from 17 residues. In nucleotides, the CDR3 is TGTGCCAGCAGCTCCCGGGCCCCCGGGTCGTATAATTCACCCCTCCACTTT. Translation gives CASSSRAPGSYNSPLHF.